This TCR beta chain originates from a study of CD8 T cells in Susac syndrome. Sequencing of TCR beta, carried out with a high-throughput approach, was applied to CD8+ and CD4+ T cells from the blood. RNA was extracted with the RNeasy kit, and a quantity of roughly 0.45 to 1 ug was reverse transcribed using random hexamers. Amplification of TCR beta CDR3 by immunoSEQ multiplex PCR spanned 54 Vbeta and 13 Jbeta. One entry per CDR3 protein results from TCRdb running MiXCR on the immunoSEQ multiplex PCR reads. The sample carries roughly 150,000 distinct CDR3 sequences, roughly 96% recorded once. Deletions cut 4 bases from V and 4 bases from J, with 8 bases between. Germline V gene lookup returns CDR1 DFQATT and CDR2 SNEGSKA (reference sequence). The CDR3 consists of 11 residues.

This chain uses TRBV20-1 with TRBJ2-7; D not resolved. What was sequenced was CD8+ T cells from PBMCs. This clonotype was obtained from a human donor with multiple sclerosis. The CDR3 sequence: CSANTIYEQYV. In DNA, the CDR3 is TGCAGTGCTAACACCATATACGAGCAGTACGTC.